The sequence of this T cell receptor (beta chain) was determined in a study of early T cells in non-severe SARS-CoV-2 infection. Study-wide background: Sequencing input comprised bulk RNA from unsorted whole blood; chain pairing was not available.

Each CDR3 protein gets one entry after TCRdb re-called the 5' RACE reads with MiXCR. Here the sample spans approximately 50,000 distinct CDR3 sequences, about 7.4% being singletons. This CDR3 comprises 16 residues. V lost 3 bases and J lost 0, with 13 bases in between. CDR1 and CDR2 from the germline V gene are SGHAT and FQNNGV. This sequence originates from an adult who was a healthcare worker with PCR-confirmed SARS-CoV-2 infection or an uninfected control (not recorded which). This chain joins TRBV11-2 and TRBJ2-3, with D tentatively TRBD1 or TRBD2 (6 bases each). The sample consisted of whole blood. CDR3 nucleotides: TGTGCCAGCAGCTTCACCGGGGGCTTAAGCACAGATACGCAGTATTTT. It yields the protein CASSFTGGLSTDTQYF.